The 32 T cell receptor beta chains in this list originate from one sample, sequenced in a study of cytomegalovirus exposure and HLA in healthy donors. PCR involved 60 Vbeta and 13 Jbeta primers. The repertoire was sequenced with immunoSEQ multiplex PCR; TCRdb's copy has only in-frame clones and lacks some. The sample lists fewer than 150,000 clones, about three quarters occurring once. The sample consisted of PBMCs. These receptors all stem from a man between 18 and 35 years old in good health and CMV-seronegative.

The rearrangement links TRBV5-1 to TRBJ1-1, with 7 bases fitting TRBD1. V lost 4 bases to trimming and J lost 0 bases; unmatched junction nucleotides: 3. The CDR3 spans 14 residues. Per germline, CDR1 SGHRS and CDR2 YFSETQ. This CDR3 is CASSPTGMNTEAFF. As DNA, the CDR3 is TGCGCCAGCAGCCCGACAGGGATGAACACTGAAGCTTTCTTT.

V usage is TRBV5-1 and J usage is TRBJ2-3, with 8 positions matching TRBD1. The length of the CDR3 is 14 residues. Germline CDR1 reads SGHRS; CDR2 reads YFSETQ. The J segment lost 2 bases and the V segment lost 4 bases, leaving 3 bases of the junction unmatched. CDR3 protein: CASSPDRATDTQYF. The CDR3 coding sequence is TGCGCCAGCAGCCCGGACAGGGCCACAGATACGCAGTATTTT.

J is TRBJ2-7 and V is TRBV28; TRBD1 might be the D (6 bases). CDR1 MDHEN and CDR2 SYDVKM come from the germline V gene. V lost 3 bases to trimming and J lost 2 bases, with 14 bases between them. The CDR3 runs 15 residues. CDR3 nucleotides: TGTGCCAGCAGTTTGTTCCCCGACAGGACCTACGAGCAGTACTTC. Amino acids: CASSLFPDRTYEQYF.

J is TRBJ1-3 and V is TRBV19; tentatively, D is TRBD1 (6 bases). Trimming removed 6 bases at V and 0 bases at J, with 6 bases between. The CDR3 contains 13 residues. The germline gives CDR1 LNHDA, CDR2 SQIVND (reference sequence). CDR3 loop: CASRDSSGNTIYF. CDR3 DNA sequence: TGTGCCAGTAGGGACAGCTCTGGAAACACCATATATTTT.

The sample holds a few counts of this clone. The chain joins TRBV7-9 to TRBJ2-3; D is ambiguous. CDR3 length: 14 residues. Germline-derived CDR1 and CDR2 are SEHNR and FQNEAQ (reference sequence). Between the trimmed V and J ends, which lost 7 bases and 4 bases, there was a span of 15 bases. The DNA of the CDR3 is TGTGCCAGCAACTCAGGTTCCTTCCCAGATACGCAGTATTTT. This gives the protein CASNSGSFPDTQYF.

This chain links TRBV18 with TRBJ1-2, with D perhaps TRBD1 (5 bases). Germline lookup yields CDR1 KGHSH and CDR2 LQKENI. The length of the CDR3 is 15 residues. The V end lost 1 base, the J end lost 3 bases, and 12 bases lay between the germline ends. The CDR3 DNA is TGTGCCAGCTCACCACGGGGCGAGCTTGACTATGGCTACACCTTC. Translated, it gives CASSPRGELDYGYTF. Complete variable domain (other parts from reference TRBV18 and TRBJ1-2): NAGVMQNPRHLVRRRGQEARLRCSPMKGHSHVYWYRQLPEEGLKFMVYLQKENIIDESGMPKERFSAEFPKEGPSILRIQQVVRGDSAAYFCASSPRGELDYGYTFGSGTRLTVV.

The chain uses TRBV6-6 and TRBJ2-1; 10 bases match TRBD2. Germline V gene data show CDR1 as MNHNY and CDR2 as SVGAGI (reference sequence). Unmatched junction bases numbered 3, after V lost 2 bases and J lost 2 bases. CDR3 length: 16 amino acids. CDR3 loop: CASSYKRGGPYNEQFF. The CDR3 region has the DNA TGTGCCAGCAGTTACAAGCGGGGGGGCCCCTACAATGAGCAGTTCTTC.

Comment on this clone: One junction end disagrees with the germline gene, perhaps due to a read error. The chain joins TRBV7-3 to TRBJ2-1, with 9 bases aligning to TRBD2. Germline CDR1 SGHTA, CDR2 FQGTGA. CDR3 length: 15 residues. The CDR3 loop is CASSLSGRAYHEQFF. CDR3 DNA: TGTGCCAGCAGCTTAAGCGGGAGGGCCTACCATGAGCAGTTCTTC.

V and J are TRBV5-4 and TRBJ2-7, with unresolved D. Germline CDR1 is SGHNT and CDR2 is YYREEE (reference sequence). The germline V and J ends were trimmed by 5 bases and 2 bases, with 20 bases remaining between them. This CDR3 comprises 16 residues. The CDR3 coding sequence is TGTGCCAGCAGTCGTACCACTTGCTTGTATCCCTACGAGCAGTACTTC. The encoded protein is CASSRTTCLYPYEQYF.

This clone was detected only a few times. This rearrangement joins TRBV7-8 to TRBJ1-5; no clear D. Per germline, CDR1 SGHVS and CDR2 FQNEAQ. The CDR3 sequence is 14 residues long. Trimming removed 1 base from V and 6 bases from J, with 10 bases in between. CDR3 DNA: TGTGCCAGCAGCTTAGTTGCCCGCAGTCAGCCCCAGCATTTT. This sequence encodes CASSLVARSQPQHF.

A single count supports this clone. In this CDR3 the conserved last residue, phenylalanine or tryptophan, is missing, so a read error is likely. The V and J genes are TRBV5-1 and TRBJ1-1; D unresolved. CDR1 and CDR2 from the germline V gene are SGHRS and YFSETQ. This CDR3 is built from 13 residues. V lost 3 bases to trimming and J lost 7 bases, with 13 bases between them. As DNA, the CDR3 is TGCGCCAGCAGCTATGACGGAGACTATGAAGCTTTCTTG. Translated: CASSYDGDYEAFL.

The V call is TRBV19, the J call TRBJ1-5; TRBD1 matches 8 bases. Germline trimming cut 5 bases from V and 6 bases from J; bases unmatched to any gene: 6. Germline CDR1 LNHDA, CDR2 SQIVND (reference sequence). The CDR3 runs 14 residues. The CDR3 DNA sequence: TGTGCCAGTAGTCCACAGGGGGAGGTTCAGCCCCAGCATTTT. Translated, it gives CASSPQGEVQPQHF.

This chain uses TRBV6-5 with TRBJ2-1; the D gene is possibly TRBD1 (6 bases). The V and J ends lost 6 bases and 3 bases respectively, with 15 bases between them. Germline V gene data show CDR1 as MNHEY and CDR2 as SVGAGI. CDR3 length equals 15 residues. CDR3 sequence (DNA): TGTGCCAGCAGCCCAGGGGATCTGGGCTACAATGAGCAGTTCTTC. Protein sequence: CASSPGDLGYNEQFF.

The CDR3 here is CASSFGAPEDSPLHF. The CDR3 nucleotides read TGTGCCAGCAGTTTTGGGGCGCCCGAGGATTCACCCCTCCACTTT. The rearrangement joins TRBV27 to TRBJ1-6, with TRBD1 as a possible D gene (5 bases). V lost 3 bases to trimming and J lost 8 bases, with 14 bases between them. Per germline, CDR1 MNHEY and CDR2 SMNVEV (reference sequence). The CDR3 extends over 15 amino acids.

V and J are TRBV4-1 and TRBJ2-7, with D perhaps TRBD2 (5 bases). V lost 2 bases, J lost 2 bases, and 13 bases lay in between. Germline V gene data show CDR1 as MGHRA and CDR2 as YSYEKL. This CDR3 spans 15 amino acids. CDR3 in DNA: TGCGCCAGCAGCCAAAGTTTCAAGGAGGCCTACGAGCAGTACTTC. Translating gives CASSQSFKEAYEQYF.

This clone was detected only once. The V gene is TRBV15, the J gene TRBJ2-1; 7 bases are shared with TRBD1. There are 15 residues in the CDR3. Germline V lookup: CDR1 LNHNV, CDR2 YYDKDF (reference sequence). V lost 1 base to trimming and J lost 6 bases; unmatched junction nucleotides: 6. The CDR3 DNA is TGTGCCACCAGCAGAGGGTGGGACAGAGGCAATGAGCAGTTCTTC. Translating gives CATSRGWDRGNEQFF.

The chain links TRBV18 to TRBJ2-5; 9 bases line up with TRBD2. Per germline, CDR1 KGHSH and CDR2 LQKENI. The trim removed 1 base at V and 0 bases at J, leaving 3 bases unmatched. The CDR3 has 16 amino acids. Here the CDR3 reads CASSPLQRGDQETQYF. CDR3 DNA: TGTGCCAGCTCACCACTCCAGCGGGGGGACCAAGAGACCCAGTACTTC.

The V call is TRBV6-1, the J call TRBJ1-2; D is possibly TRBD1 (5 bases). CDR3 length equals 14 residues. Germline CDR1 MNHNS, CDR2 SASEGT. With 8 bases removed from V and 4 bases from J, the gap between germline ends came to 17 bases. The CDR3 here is CASSVGPDSYGYTF. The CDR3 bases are TGTGCCAGCTCCGTGGGGCCCGACAGCTATGGCTACACCTTC.

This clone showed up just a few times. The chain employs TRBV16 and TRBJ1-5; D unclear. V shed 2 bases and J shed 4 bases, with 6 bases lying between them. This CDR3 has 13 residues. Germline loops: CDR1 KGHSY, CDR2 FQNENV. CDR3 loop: CASSQMRNQPQHF. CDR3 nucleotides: TGTGCCAGCAGCCAAATGAGGAATCAGCCCCAGCATTTT.

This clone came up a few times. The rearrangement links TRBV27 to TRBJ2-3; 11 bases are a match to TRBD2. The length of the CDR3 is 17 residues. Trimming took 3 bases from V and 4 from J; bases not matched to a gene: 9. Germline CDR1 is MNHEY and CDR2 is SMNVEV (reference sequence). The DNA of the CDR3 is TGTGCCAGCAGTTTCGTAGTTAGCGGGAGGGCTCCAGATACGCAGTATTTT. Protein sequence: CASSFVVSGRAPDTQYF.

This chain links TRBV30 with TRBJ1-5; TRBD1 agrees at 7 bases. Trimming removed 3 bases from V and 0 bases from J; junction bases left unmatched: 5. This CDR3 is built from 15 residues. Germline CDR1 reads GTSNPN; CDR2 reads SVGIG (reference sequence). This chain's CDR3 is CAWSSQGHSNQPQHF. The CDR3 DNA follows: TGTGCCTGGAGCTCACAGGGGCATAGCAATCAGCCCCAGCATTTT.

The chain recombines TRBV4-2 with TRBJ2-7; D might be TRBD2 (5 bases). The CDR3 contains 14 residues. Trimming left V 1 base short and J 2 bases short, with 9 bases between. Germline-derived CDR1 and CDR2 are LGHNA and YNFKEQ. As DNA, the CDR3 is TGTGCCAGCAGCCAAGTCGGGGAAACCTACGAGCAGTACTTC. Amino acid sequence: CASSQVGETYEQYF.

CDR3 residues: CASEERGPYEQYF. CDR3 DNA sequence: TGTGCCAGCGAGGAGCGGGGGCCCTACGAGCAGTACTTC. The chain carries TRBV6-1 and TRBJ2-7; 8 bases are a match to TRBD2. The germline gives CDR1 MNHNS, CDR2 SASEGT. This CDR3 has 13 residues. With 8 bases clipped from V and 2 bases from J, the junction kept 5 bases outside the gene matches.

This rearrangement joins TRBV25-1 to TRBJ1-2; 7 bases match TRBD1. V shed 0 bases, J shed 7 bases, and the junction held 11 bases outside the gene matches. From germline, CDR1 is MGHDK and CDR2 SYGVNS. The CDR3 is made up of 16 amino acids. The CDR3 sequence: CASSEYIATGSSGYTF. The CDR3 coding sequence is TGTGCCAGCAGTGAATACATCGCGACAGGGTCGAGTGGCTACACCTTC.

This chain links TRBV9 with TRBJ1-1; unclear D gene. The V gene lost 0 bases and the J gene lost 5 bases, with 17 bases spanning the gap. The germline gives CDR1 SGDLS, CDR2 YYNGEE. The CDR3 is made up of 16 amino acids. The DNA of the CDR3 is TGTGCCAGCAGCGTAGACGACACCCTCGGAGGGACTGAAGCTTTCTTT. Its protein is CASSVDDTLGGTEAFF.

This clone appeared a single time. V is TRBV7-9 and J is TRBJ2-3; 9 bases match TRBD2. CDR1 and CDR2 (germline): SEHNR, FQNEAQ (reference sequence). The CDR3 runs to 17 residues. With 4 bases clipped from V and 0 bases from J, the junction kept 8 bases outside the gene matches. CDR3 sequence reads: CASSSRSSGASTDTQYF. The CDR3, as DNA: TGTGCCAGCAGCTCCCGGTCTAGCGGGGCGAGCACAGATACGCAGTATTTT.

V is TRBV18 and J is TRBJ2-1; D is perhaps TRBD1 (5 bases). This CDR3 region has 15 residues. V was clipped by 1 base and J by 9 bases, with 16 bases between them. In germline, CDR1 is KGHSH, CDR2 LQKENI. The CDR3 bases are TGTGCCAGCTCACCACTCATCGCAGGGAAGAGTGAGCAGTTCTTC. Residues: CASSPLIAGKSEQFF.

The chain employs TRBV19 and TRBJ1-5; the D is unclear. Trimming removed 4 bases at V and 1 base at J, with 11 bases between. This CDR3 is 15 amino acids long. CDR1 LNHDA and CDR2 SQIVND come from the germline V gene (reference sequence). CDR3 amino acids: CASSTASRSNQPQHF. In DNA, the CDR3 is TGTGCCAGTAGTACAGCATCCAGGAGCAATCAGCCCCAGCATTTT.

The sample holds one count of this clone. The CDR3 DNA sequence: TGCGCCAGCAGCTTGGGGACAGGGGAGAGTCAGCCCCAGCATTTT. Translating it yields CASSLGTGESQPQHF. The V and J genes are TRBV5-1 and TRBJ1-5; 9 bases are a match to TRBD1. V lost 0 bases to trimming and J lost 6 bases; unmatched junction nucleotides: 4. Germline V gives CDR1 SGHRS, CDR2 YFSETQ. The CDR3 is made up of 15 amino acids.

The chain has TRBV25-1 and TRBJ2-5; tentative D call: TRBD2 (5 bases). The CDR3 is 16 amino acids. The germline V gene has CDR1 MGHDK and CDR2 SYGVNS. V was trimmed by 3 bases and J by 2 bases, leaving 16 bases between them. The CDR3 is CASSDPGGNSQETQYF. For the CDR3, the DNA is TGTGCCAGCAGTGATCCTGGAGGTAACTCTCAAGAGACCCAGTACTTC.

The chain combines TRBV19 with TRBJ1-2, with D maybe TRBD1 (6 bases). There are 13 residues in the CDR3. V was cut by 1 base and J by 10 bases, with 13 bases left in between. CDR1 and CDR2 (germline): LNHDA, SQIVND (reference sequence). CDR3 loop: CASSIGTARIYTF. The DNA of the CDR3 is TGTGCCAGTAGTATAGGGACAGCTAGGATCTACACCTTC.

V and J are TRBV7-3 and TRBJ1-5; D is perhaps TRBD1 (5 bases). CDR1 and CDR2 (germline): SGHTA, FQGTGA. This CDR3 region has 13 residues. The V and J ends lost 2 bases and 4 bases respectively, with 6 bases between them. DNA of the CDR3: TGTGCCAGCAGCTTAGACAGTAATCAGCCCCAGCATTTT. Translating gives CASSLDSNQPQHF. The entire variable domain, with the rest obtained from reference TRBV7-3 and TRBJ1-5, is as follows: GAGVSQTPSNKVTEKGKYVELRCDPISGHTALYWYRQSLGQGPEFLIYFQGTGAADDSGLPNDRFFAVRPEGSVSTLKIQRTERGDSAVYLCASSLDSNQPQHFGDGTRLSIL.